The 26 T cell receptor beta chains below come from one sample, sequenced in a study of shared clonotypes between healthy human individuals (dated by TCRdb to 2019 to 2021). The receptor library was made with the immunoSEQ multiplex PCR assay. In TCRdb, the immuneACCESS table is reduced to in-frame sequences with V and J assigned. These tables do not hold every clone; where another copy was compared, an unresolved V gene accounts for under half, and the others remain unexplained. The sample has roughly 1.4 million clones on record, approximately 98.5% of them singletons. Roughly 0.35% of the sample is taken by the ten largest. The sequenced sample consisted of naive CD4+ T cells sorted from blood. The cell subset or site label corresponds to: CD45RA+ positively selected. The receptors were sampled from a man aged 25 to 40 in good health.

As for this clone: The junction differs from germline at one of its ends, possibly a read error. The chain employs TRBV7-9 and TRBJ2-3; tentatively, D is TRBD2 (7 bases). Germline-derived CDR1 and CDR2 are SEHNR and FQNEAQ (reference sequence). The CDR3 contains 15 residues. The CDR3 DNA sequence: TGTGCCGGCAGTGGCGGGGGCGAGGGCCCAGATACGCAGTATTTT. It codes for CAGSGGGEGPDTQYF.

This chain uses TRBV5-1 with TRBJ2-1; TRBD1 matches at 7 bases. Unmatched junction bases numbered 3, after V lost 2 bases and J lost 1 base. CDR3 length: 15 amino acids. Germline V gene lookup returns CDR1 SGHRS and CDR2 YFSETQ. The CDR3 coding sequence is TGCGCCAGCAGCTTCACGACAGGGTCCTACAATGAGCAGTTCTTC. This gives the protein CASSFTTGSYNEQFF.

In DNA, the CDR3 is TGTGCCAGCAGCTTATTATTGGGCAGTACCTACGAGCAGTACTTC. Its protein product is CASSLLLGSTYEQYF. V is TRBV7-9 and J is TRBJ2-7; D call uncertain. This CDR3 comprises 15 residues. Looked up from germline, CDR1 is SEHNR and CDR2 is FQNEAQ (reference sequence). Trimming took off 2 bases at V and 2 bases at J, with 13 bases between the two ends.

This clone was observed a single time. The chain joins TRBV5-4 to TRBJ2-2, with unresolved D. Germline loops: CDR1 SGHNT, CDR2 YYREEE (reference sequence). Trimming removed 4 bases at V and 6 bases at J, with 10 bases between. CDR3 length equals 13 residues. The CDR3 nucleotides read TGTGCCAGCAGCGCCCCCACTCCCGGGGAGCTGTTTTTT. It yields the protein CASSAPTPGELFF.

Turning to this clone: Distinct nucleotide sequences in the sample also encode this CDR3. The chain combines TRBV5-5 with TRBJ2-5; D remains ambiguous. This CDR3 is built from 14 residues. Germline V gene sequence: CDR1 SGHKS, CDR2 YYEKEE (reference sequence). V lost 0 bases and J lost 2, with 8 bases in between. CDR3 sequence: CASSLAGLQETQYF. In nucleotides, the CDR3 is TGTGCCAGCAGCTTGGCCGGCCTACAAGAGACCCAGTACTTC.

The gene calls are TRBV15 and TRBJ1-4; D is unclear. Germline V CDR1 and CDR2: LNHNV, YYDKDF (reference sequence). V dropped 5 bases and J dropped 0 bases, with 10 bases sitting between them. The CDR3 is 15 residues long. CDR3 DNA sequence: TGTGCCACCAGCTCTCGAGGCGCAACTAATGAAAAACTGTTTTTT. Translated, it gives CATSSRGATNEKLFF.

V usage is TRBV6-5 and J usage is TRBJ2-7; the D gene is possibly TRBD1 (6 bases). Germline CDR1 reads MNHEY; CDR2 reads SVGAGI. This CDR3 has 16 amino acids. Trimming took 0 bases from V and 1 from J, leaving 13 bases between them. In nucleotides, the CDR3 is TGTGCCAGCAGTTACTCATTTTTAGGACAGTCCTACGAGCAGTACTTC. Translated, it gives CASSYSFLGQSYEQYF.

The V and J genes are TRBV5-1 and TRBJ2-7, with 8 bases lining up with TRBD2. Trimming at V came to 5 bases and at J to 4 bases, leaving 17 bases not matched to a gene. Germline CDR1 reads SGHRS; CDR2 reads YFSETQ. The CDR3 is 17 amino acids. In DNA, the CDR3 is TGCGCCAGCAGTTCTCGACCCAGCCGGGAGGGCCCGTACGAGCAGTACTTC. Translated: CASSSRPSREGPYEQYF.

For this clone: Other nucleotide sequences from this sample produce the same CDR3. The chain carries TRBV5-4 and TRBJ2-1, with TRBD2 as a possible D gene (6 bases). The CDR3 covers 13 residues. Germline CDR1 reads SGHNT; CDR2 reads YYREEE (reference sequence). V was shortened by 3 bases and J by 5 bases, with 9 bases between the two germline ends. The CDR3 spells CASSYGLNNEQFF. CDR3 coding DNA: TGTGCCAGCAGCTACGGACTAAACAATGAGCAGTTCTTC.

As concerns this clone: Other nucleotide sequences from this sample produce the same CDR3. The V call is TRBV10-2, the J call TRBJ2-3; no clear D. Trimming cost V 4 bases and J 4 bases, with 3 bases left between them. Germline loops: CDR1 WSHSY, CDR2 SAAADI. CDR3 length: 11 residues. In DNA form, the CDR3 reads TGCGCCAGCAGTGTAGCAGATACGCAGTATTTT. This translates into CASSVADTQYF.

The genes are TRBV7-9 and TRBJ1-2; a possible D gene is TRBD1 (6 bases). This CDR3 is 17 amino acids long. Germline V CDR1 and CDR2: SEHNR, FQNEAQ (reference sequence). The V and J ends lost 0 bases and 6 bases respectively, with 20 bases between them. CDR3 amino acids: CASSLAAGGRDIHGYTF. CDR3 coding DNA: TGTGCCAGCAGCTTAGCGGCGGGCGGCAGGGACATACATGGCTACACCTTC.

CDR3 nucleotide sequence: TGTGCCAGCAGCCAGAGGACTAGCGGGAGGGGAACAGATACGCAGTATTTT. Encoded protein: CASSQRTSGRGTDTQYF. The rearrangement links TRBV13 to TRBJ2-3, with 15 positions matching TRBD2. CDR1 PRHDT and CDR2 FYEKMQ come from the germline V gene (reference sequence). The CDR3 loop spans 17 amino acids. V lost 5 bases to trimming and J lost 3 bases; unmatched junction nucleotides: 6.

J is TRBJ2-1 and V is TRBV11-3; D is unclear. Trimming left V 2 bases short and J 5 bases short, with 7 bases between. CDR3 size: 13 residues. Germline V gene data show CDR1 as SGHNT and CDR2 as YENEEA. CDR3 in DNA: TGTGCCAGCAGCTTACTTAAGGACAATGAGCAGTTCTTC. It is translated as CASSLLKDNEQFF.

The rearrangement joins TRBV7-9 to TRBJ2-5, with TRBD1 matching 10 bases. V gave up 6 bases and J gave up 5 bases; unmatched junction bases: 9. Germline lookup yields CDR1 SEHNR and CDR2 FQNEAQ (reference sequence). The CDR3 contains 15 residues. The CDR3 spells CASRQPGQGYETQYF. The CDR3 bases are TGTGCCAGCAGACAACCGGGACAGGGGTACGAGACCCAGTACTTC.

With respect to this clone: The same CDR3 arises from other DNA sequences in this sample as well. J is TRBJ2-7 and V is TRBV6-6, with D perhaps TRBD1 (5 bases). The CDR3 totals 14 residues. V lost 2 bases and J lost 1, with 9 bases in between. Germline V gives CDR1 MNHNY, CDR2 SVGAGI (reference sequence). The CDR3 DNA is TGTGCCAGCAGTTACCCAGACAGTTCCTACGAGCAGTACTTC. Its protein product is CASSYPDSSYEQYF.

Concerning this clone: The same CDR3 is also encoded by other DNA sequences in this sample. The rearrangement joins TRBV7-2 to TRBJ1-5, with D uncertain. The V gene lost 3 bases and the J gene lost 6 bases, with 9 bases spanning the gap. In germline, CDR1 is SGHTA, CDR2 FQGNSA. The length of the CDR3 is 13 residues. CDR3 DNA: TGTGCCAGCAGCTTGGTGGGAGGTCAGCCCCAGCATTTT. Protein sequence: CASSLVGGQPQHF.

In its sample, this clone was seen once. The J gene is TRBJ2-7, the V gene TRBV28; 10 bases are shared with TRBD2. The J segment lost 6 bases and the V segment lost 4 bases, leaving 12 bases of the junction unmatched. The CDR3 loop spans 16 amino acids. The germline V gene has CDR1 MDHEN and CDR2 SYDVKM. The CDR3, as DNA: TGTGCCAGCAGTTCATATATGACTAGCGGGTCTCTCGAGCAGTACTTC. Residues: CASSSYMTSGSLEQYF.

A word on this clone: At the DNA level, this CDR3 is encoded by other sequences in the same sample as well. The chain combines TRBV25-1 with TRBJ1-1; no definite D call. The CDR3 totals 14 residues. The V gene's germline CDR1 is MGHDK and CDR2 SYGVNS. V was cut by 1 base and J by 1 base, with 7 bases left in between. In DNA form, the CDR3 reads TGTGCCAGCAGTGAATTAGGTGGGAACACTGAAGCTTTCTTT. Translating gives CASSELGGNTEAFF.

The chain is built from TRBV27 and TRBJ2-3; 7 nucleotides align to TRBD2. Looked up from germline, CDR1 is MNHEY and CDR2 is SMNVEV (reference sequence). The CDR3 extends over 17 amino acids. V trimming: 3 bases; J trimming: 0 bases; junction bases outside the gene matches: 9. The CDR3 bases are TGTGCCAGCAGTTTTCTTCCAAGCGGGACTAGCACAGATACGCAGTATTTT. The encoded protein is CASSFLPSGTSTDTQYF.

As concerns this clone: Within the sample, other DNA sequences also encode this same CDR3. The rearrangement uses TRBV9 and TRBJ2-1, with 9 bases fitting TRBD2. Germline V CDR1 and CDR2: SGDLS, YYNGEE. The V gene end was trimmed by 0 bases and the J gene end by 7 bases; junction bases not matched to a gene: 2. The length of the CDR3 is 14 residues. The CDR3 region is CASSVGGRGNEQFF. The CDR3 DNA follows: TGTGCCAGCAGCGTAGGCGGGAGGGGGAATGAGCAGTTCTTC.

A note on this clone: This sample includes further DNA sequences coding for the same CDR3. The chain recombines TRBV11-2 with TRBJ2-3; D not resolved. The CDR3 extends over 14 amino acids. V lost 3 bases and J lost 1, with 8 bases in between. Germline V gene sequence: CDR1 SGHAT, CDR2 FQNNGV. The chain's CDR3 is CASSLGGRTDTQYF. The CDR3 DNA is TGTGCCAGCAGCTTGGGCGGACGCACAGATACGCAGTATTTT.

This chain links TRBV7-6 with TRBJ2-3; no clear D. Germline-derived CDR1 and CDR2 are SGHVS and FNYEAQ. This CDR3 is built from 12 residues. The germline V and J ends were trimmed by 5 bases and 6 bases, with 9 bases remaining between them. DNA of the CDR3: TGTGCCAGCAGCCCGGGTGGGGATACGCAGTATTTT. It codes for CASSPGGDTQYF. The full variable domain, rest sourced from reference TRBV7-6 and TRBJ2-3, is GAGVSQSPRYKVTKRGQDVALRCDPISGHVSLYWYRQALGQGPEFLTYFNYEAQQDKSGLPNDRFSAERPEGSISTLTIQRTEQRDSAMYRCASSPGGDTQYFGPGTRLTVL.

The rearrangement uses TRBV23-1 and TRBJ2-1, with D perhaps assigned TRBD1 or TRBD2 (6 bases each). TRBV23-1 is an ORF for which the function is uncertain. V gave up 8 bases and J gave up 1 base, with 15 bases separating them. The CDR3 runs to 15 residues. The CDR3 DNA is TGCGCCAGCTCACGAACAGGGAGGTCCTACAATGAGCAGTTCTTC. Protein sequence: CASSRTGRSYNEQFF.

This clone was detected only once. Other nucleotide sequences in the sample specify the same CDR3. The chain couples TRBV7-9 to TRBJ2-6; D remains ambiguous. This CDR3 is built from 15 residues. Deletions cut 0 bases from V and 1 base from J, with 4 bases between. The germline V gene encodes CDR1 SEHNR and CDR2 FQNEAQ (reference sequence). This chain's CDR3 is CASSLAGSGANVLTF. In DNA form, the CDR3 reads TGTGCCAGCAGCTTAGCTGGATCTGGGGCCAACGTCCTGACTTTC.

This chain uses TRBV11-2 with TRBJ2-1, with TRBD1 identical over 7 bases. CDR1 is SGHAT and CDR2 is FQNNGV in the germline V gene. The CDR3 extends over 14 amino acids. With V trimmed by 8 bases and J by 4 bases, 8 bases remained unmatched. As DNA, the CDR3 is TGTGCCAGCGGTGGACAGACAGGGTACAATGAGCAGTTCTTC. This codes for CASGGQTGYNEQFF.

The chain carries TRBV7-9 and TRBJ2-1; 7 bases agree with TRBD1. Germline CDR1 SEHNR, CDR2 FQNEAQ (reference sequence). V trimming: 5 bases; J trimming: 3 bases; junction bases outside the gene matches: 10. This CDR3 contains 16 residues. DNA for the CDR3: TGTGCCAGCAGCCCCCTAGGGGGACAGTACTACAATGAGCAGTTCTTC. This sequence encodes CASSPLGGQYYNEQFF.